The 28 T cell receptor beta chains in this list originate from one sample, sequenced in a study of T cells in Graves' hyperthyroidism and ophthalmopathy. Amplification of TCR beta CDR3 regions was performed using RNA transcripts as template. HTBI primers were employed in a first-round RT-PCR of the TCR CDR3. MiXCR, applied by TCRdb to the multiplex PCR reads, yields one record per CDR3 protein. The table lists some 440,000 distinct CDR3 sequences, 15% to 17% of them singletons, with roughly 7.4% in the top ten. What was sequenced was blood. The source of these receptors is a woman aged 18 to 35 with Graves' hyperthyroidism.

This clonotype came up many times. V gene TRBV4-1 combines with J gene TRBJ2-7; no clear D gene. Germline CDR1 reads MGHRA; CDR2 reads YSYEKL. The V end lost 5 bases, the J end lost 2 bases, and 19 bases lay between the germline ends. CDR3 length equals 16 residues. CDR3 coding DNA: TGCGCCAGCAGCTCGCCGATCCGGACGGTGGCCTACGAGCAGTACTTC. Its translation: CASSSPIRTVAYEQYF.

This chain links TRBV12-3 or TRBV12-4 with TRBJ1-4, with a possible D match to TRBD1 (5 bases). This CDR3 region has 14 residues. Trimming shortened V by 5 bases and J by 7 bases, and 14 bases separated the two germline ends. The CDR3 nucleotides are TGTGCCAGCAGTCGGGGCAGGGCCCGTGAAAAACTGTTTTTT. Translating it yields CASSRGRAREKLFF.

This clonotype was recorded many times. The genes are TRBV11-3 and TRBJ1-2; 9 positions agree with TRBD1. The trim removed 5 bases at V and 8 bases at J, leaving 6 bases unmatched. In germline, CDR1 is SGHNT, CDR2 YENEEA. This CDR3 comprises 13 residues. The CDR3 loop reads CASSHTGGPGYTF. Here the CDR3 DNA reads TGTGCCAGCAGCCATACAGGGGGCCCCGGCTACACCTTC.

This clonotype was counted ten times or more. This chain connects TRBV7-2 to TRBJ2-7; D gene uncertain. V was pared by 4 bases and J by 0 bases, with 7 bases between. Per germline, CDR1 SGHTA and CDR2 FQGNSA. The CDR3 contains 13 residues. The CDR3 protein is CASSSVRSYEQYF. DNA of the CDR3: TGTGCCAGCAGCTCGGTTCGCTCCTACGAGCAGTACTTC.

This clonotype was observed many times. The chain recombines TRBV7-6 with TRBJ1-6; D call uncertain. The V and J ends lost 2 bases and 8 bases respectively, with 7 bases between them. Germline loops: CDR1 SGHVS, CDR2 FNYEAQ. The CDR3 spans 13 residues. The CDR3 protein is CASSLYRDSPLHF. The CDR3 DNA sequence: TGTGCCAGCAGCTTATACCGGGATTCACCCCTCCACTTT.

Many counts were recorded for this clonotype. This chain connects TRBV5-1 to TRBJ1-4, with a possible D match to TRBD1 (5 bases). Looked up from germline, CDR1 is SGHRS and CDR2 is YFSETQ. The CDR3 extends over 15 amino acids. V dropped 0 bases and J dropped 6 bases, with 12 bases sitting between them. CDR3 loop: CASSLGGTSDEKLFF. DNA of the CDR3: TGCGCCAGCAGCTTGGGAGGGACCTCGGATGAAAAACTGTTTTTT.

This clonotype was found once. This chain connects TRBV9 to TRBJ1-3; D uncertain. This CDR3 is 16 amino acids long. Germline values: CDR1 SGDLS, CDR2 YYNGEE. Trimming took off 4 bases at V and 4 bases at J, with 18 bases between the two ends. The CDR3 reads CASSPGGEISGNTIYF. The CDR3 coding sequence is TGTGCCAGCAGCCCCGGCGGGGAAATCTCCGGAAACACCATATATTTT.

In its sample, this clonotype was seen a few times. The CDR3 DNA sequence: TGTGCCAGCAGCAATCCACGGGGCTATGGCTACACCTTC. Protein: CASSNPRGYGYTF. This rearrangement joins TRBV7-6 to TRBJ1-2, with D hard to call. CDR1 SGHVS and CDR2 FNYEAQ come from the germline V gene. Trimming stripped 5 bases from V and 4 bases from J, with 11 bases between. The CDR3 has 13 residues.

This clonotype was seen many times. This chain's CDR3 is CASSEWGAEAFF. The CDR3 DNA is TGTGCCAGCAGTGAATGGGGCGCTGAAGCTTTCTTT. The rearrangement joins TRBV25-1 to TRBJ1-1; D perhaps matches TRBD1 (5 bases). Germline lookup yields CDR1 MGHDK and CDR2 SYGVNS. V was shortened by 1 base and J by 6 bases, with 6 bases between the two germline ends. CDR3 length: 12 amino acids.

This clonotype was picked up many times. The V call is TRBV12-3 or TRBV12-4, the J call TRBJ1-5, with D possibly TRBD1 on 5 matching bases. This CDR3 has 15 amino acids. V shed 5 bases and J shed 1 base, with 12 bases lying between them. CDR3 bases: TGTGCCAGCAGTCGCGGGGGGTTGAGCAATCAGCCCCAGCATTTT. It encodes CASSRGGLSNQPQHF.

This clonotype has a count of ten or more. The V and J genes are TRBV11-1 and TRBJ2-7; D is unclear. V lost 3 bases to trimming and J lost 2 bases, with 8 bases between them. The germline CDR1 and CDR2 sequences are SGHAT and FQDESV (reference sequence). The CDR3 extends over 13 amino acids. The CDR3 DNA sequence: TGTGCCAGCAGCTTCGGCAGTACCTACGAGCAGTACTTC. The encoded protein is CASSFGSTYEQYF.

This clonotype was seen ten or more times. V usage is TRBV5-1 and J usage is TRBJ2-7, with D possibly matching TRBD2 (6 bases). The CDR3 is made up of 14 amino acids. Germline V gene data show CDR1 as SGHRS and CDR2 as YFSETQ. The V end lost 5 bases, the J end lost 3 bases, and 15 bases lay between the germline ends. CDR3 nucleotide sequence: TGCGCCAGCAGTTTCGAGAGGACTAACTACGAGCAGTACTTC. Protein: CASSFERTNYEQYF.

This clonotype was recorded at least ten times. The chain uses TRBV5-5 and TRBJ2-7; D unclear. With 4 bases removed from V and 4 bases from J, the gap between germline ends came to 6 bases. The CDR3 has 11 residues. CDR1 and CDR2 from the germline V gene are SGHKS and YYEKEE (reference sequence). Written as DNA, the CDR3 is TGTGCCAGCAGCCGCTATTACGAGCAGTACTTC. The encoded protein is CASSRYYEQYF.

The chain carries TRBV7-3 and TRBJ2-2, with 7 nucleotides matching TRBD1. Germline-derived CDR1 and CDR2 are SGHTA and FQGTGA. CDR3 length: 16 residues. V was pared by 4 bases and J by 3 bases, with 8 bases of the junction left unmatched. The CDR3 loop reads CASSSVGTADTGELFF. The CDR3 DNA follows: TGTGCCAGCAGCTCAGTAGGGACAGCGGACACCGGGGAGCTGTTTTTT.

In this sample, this clonotype turned up many times. The V call is TRBV6-1, the J call TRBJ2-3; D may be TRBD1 (5 bases). This CDR3 is 15 amino acids long. Trimming removed 7 bases from V and 1 base from J, with 15 bases in between. Germline loops: CDR1 MNHNS, CDR2 SASEGT. In nucleotides, the CDR3 is TGTGCCAGCACTCGACTTAGACAGCGCACAGATACGCAGTATTTT. Translating it yields CASTRLRQRTDTQYF.

This clonotype was seen ten or more times. The chain combines TRBV16 with TRBJ2-2; 7 bases fit TRBD2. The V and J ends lost 2 bases and 7 bases, in that order; junction bases with no gene match: 7. The CDR3 extends over 15 amino acids. Germline V gene data show CDR1 as KGHSY and CDR2 as FQNENV. The CDR3 bases are TGTGCCAGCAGCCAACCGACTAGCTCAAGCGGGGAGCTGTTTTTT. It translates to CASSQPTSSSGELFF.

This clonotype occurred many times. V is TRBV20-1 and J is TRBJ2-3; TRBD1 is a possible D gene (6 bases). This CDR3 contains 15 residues. V gave up 5 bases and J gave up 3 bases, with 18 bases separating them. From germline, CDR1 is DFQATT and CDR2 SNEGSKA (reference sequence). CDR3 bases: TGCAGTGCTCGATCCTCCAGGGGATCGACAGATACGCAGTATTTT. Translated, it gives CSARSSRGSTDTQYF.

This clonotype was observed many times. The chain is built from TRBV18 and TRBJ2-3, with D uncertain. V lost 5 bases and J lost 6, with 15 bases in between. This CDR3 region has 14 residues. Germline-derived CDR1 and CDR2 are KGHSH and LQKENI. The CDR3 region is CASSEDLGRDTQYF. CDR3 sequence (DNA): TGTGCCAGCTCAGAGGACCTGGGCCGGGATACGCAGTATTTT. The whole variable domain, filled in from reference TRBV18 and TRBJ2-3, reads NAGVMQNPRHLVRRRGQEARLRCSPMKGHSHVYWYRQLPEEGLKFMVYLQKENIIDESGMPKERFSAEFPKEGPSILRIQQVVRGDSAAYFCASSEDLGRDTQYFGPGTRLTVL.

This clonotype was seen many times. CDR3 region: CASTQHVGIEANYGYTF. CDR3 bases: TGTGCCAGCACCCAGCATGTCGGGATTGAGGCTAACTATGGCTACACCTTC. The genes are TRBV5-8 and TRBJ1-2; no clear D. Trimming removed 6 bases at V and 0 bases at J, with 21 bases between. This CDR3 has 17 amino acids. Germline V gene sequence: CDR1 SGHTS, CDR2 YDEGEE.

DNA of the CDR3: TGCAGTGCTAGGGGACAGCTACCCTCTGGGGCCAACGTCCTGACTTTC. Encoded protein: CSARGQLPSGANVLTF. This chain links TRBV20-1 with TRBJ2-6, with 7 bases aligning to TRBD1. The V and J ends lost 3 bases and 0 bases, in that order; junction bases with no gene match: 5. The germline gives CDR1 DFQATT, CDR2 SNEGSKA (reference sequence). The length of the CDR3 is 16 residues.

The table lists this clonotype with many counts. The genes are TRBV7-9 and TRBJ1-2, with 9 bases matching TRBD1. After removal of 6 bases from V and 2 bases from J, the junction contained 7 bases not matched to a gene. The CDR3 length is 15 residues. The germline CDR1 and CDR2 sequences are SEHNR and FQNEAQ (reference sequence). DNA for the CDR3: TGTGCCAGCAGTCGTACCGGGACAGGGAACTATGGCTACACCTTC. Protein: CASSRTGTGNYGYTF.

This clonotype was found many times. V usage is TRBV6-1 and J usage is TRBJ2-1; tentatively, D is TRBD2 (6 bases). V lost 6 bases, J lost 8 bases, and 14 bases lay in between. The CDR3 is made up of 13 amino acids. Germline CDR1 and CDR2: MNHNS and SASEGT. CDR3 amino acids: CASSRGYDHEQFF. The CDR3 DNA reads TGTGCCAGCAGCCGGGGGTATGACCATGAGCAGTTCTTC.

This clonotype was seen a handful of times. This rearrangement joins TRBV18 to TRBJ2-7; D unclear. The V gene lost 2 bases and the J gene lost 0 bases, with 11 bases spanning the gap. Germline V gene data show CDR1 as KGHSH and CDR2 as LQKENI. CDR3 length equals 15 residues. The CDR3 coding sequence is TGTGCCAGCTCACCAAGTCAGACCCTCTCCTACGAGCAGTACTTC. Translating it yields CASSPSQTLSYEQYF.

In this sample, this clonotype turned up many times. The chain recombines TRBV30 with TRBJ2-7; 8 bases are a match to TRBD1. This CDR3 comprises 13 residues. Germline CDR1 is GTSNPN and CDR2 is SVGIG (reference sequence). The V gene end was trimmed by 5 bases and the J gene end by 5 bases; junction bases not matched to a gene: 8. The CDR3 DNA reads as TGTGCCTGGGACCCCGGGACAGGAGACGAGCAGTACTTC. Protein product: CAWDPGTGDEQYF.

This clonotype was recorded at least ten times. V is TRBV3-1 and J is TRBJ2-7; the D gene is possibly TRBD2 (6 bases). The CDR3 covers 14 residues. Germline CDR1 LGHDT, CDR2 YNNKEL (reference sequence). V shed 3 bases and J shed 3 bases, with 12 bases lying between them. The CDR3 reads CASSQVGTLYEQYF. Written as DNA, the CDR3 is TGTGCCAGCAGCCAGGTCGGGACTCTCTACGAGCAGTACTTC.

This sequence joins TRBV10-3 and TRBJ1-3; D is possibly TRBD1 (6 bases). Germline CDR1 ENHRY, CDR2 SYGVKD. Trimming removed 6 bases from V and 4 bases from J, with 19 bases in between. The length of the CDR3 is 16 residues. This chain's CDR3 is CAIRGSTGTKGNTIYF. The CDR3 DNA is TGTGCCATCAGGGGGTCTACAGGGACTAAAGGAAACACCATATATTTT.

This clonotype showed up many times. The chain joins TRBV27 to TRBJ2-1; TRBD1 aligns across 12 bases. This CDR3 comprises 16 residues. After removal of 6 bases from V and 9 bases from J, the junction contained 12 bases not matched to a gene. Germline V gives CDR1 MNHEY, CDR2 SMNVEV (reference sequence). Here the CDR3 DNA reads TGTGCCAGCAGCCCCCGGGGGGACAGGGGGCAGAGTGAGCAGTTCTTC. This sequence encodes CASSPRGDRGQSEQFF.

This clonotype was recorded many times. In nucleotides, the CDR3 is TGCAGTGCTGTTAGCGGGAGCTCCCTCGGCACAGATACGCAGTATTTT. Amino acid sequence: CSAVSGSSLGTDTQYF. The chain carries TRBV20-1 and TRBJ2-3; 9 nucleotides agree with TRBD2. Germline lookup yields CDR1 DFQATT and CDR2 SNEGSKA (reference sequence). The CDR3 has 16 residues. V was clipped by 5 bases and J by 1 base; unmatched bases: 10.